The sequence of this T cell receptor (beta chain) was determined in a study of T cell responses to AZD1222 COVID-19 vaccine. Study as a whole: Analysis merged second doses at about 4 or about 12 weeks.

The CDR3 consists of 15 residues. The V and J ends lost 0 bases and 8 bases respectively, with 13 bases between them. Per the germline V gene, CDR1 is SGHDN and CDR2 is FVKESK. On this clone itself: Antigen unknown.

Findings and caveats of the study: There were vaccine-associated CD4 TCRs across spike, dominant at 160-218 and 743-854. Sampling that yielded the repertoires occurred only after the peak T cell response. Most donors were white British and more were female, and clonal diversity was possibly underestimated.

Here immunoSEQ multiplex PCR was the method, and the copy in TCRdb shows in-frame clones only, minus some. This sample has approximately 99,000 clones; 87% occur once, and the top ten carry around 3.1%. The chain joins TRBV14 to TRBJ1-4; no clear D gene. The sample here was peripheral blood, taken on day 0 of AZD1222 vaccination. This receptor was obtained from an adult in good health. The CDR3 reads CASSQDPGLGEKLFF. CDR3 bases: TGTGCCAGCAGCCAAGATCCGGGTTTGGGCGAAAAACTGTTTTTT. Full variable domain (remainder filled in from reference TRBV14 and TRBJ1-4): EAGVTQFPSHSVIEKGQTVTLRCDPISGHDNLYWYRRVMGKEIKFLLHFVKESKQDESGMPNNRFLAERTGGTYSTLKVQPAELEDSGVYFCASSQDPGLGEKLFFGSGTQLSVL.